This is a list of T cell receptor beta chains from one sample in a study of T cells expressing NK-cell markers. TCRdb re-called the 5' RACE reads; every CDR3 protein appears as one record, without DNA. The repertoire table contains some 500,000 distinct CDR3 sequences. Sequencing used blood T cells: a sorted CD56 or NKG2C T cell subset, CD4+ or CD8+ T cells, or bulk PBMC T cells (not recorded which). These receptors originate from a woman in her forties or fifties in good health. CDR3s include the opening cysteine and the closing phenylalanine or tryptophan.

J	length	V	CDR3
TRBJ2-4	16	TRBV7-9	CASSPRLDLAKNIQYF
TRBJ2-5	18	TRBV7-6	CASSLSSGRALWQETQYF
TRBJ2-1	13	TRBV6-2/TRBV6-3	CASCGTTRNEQFF
TRBJ2-2	16	TRBV10-3	CAISDSGTASTGELFF
TRBJ1-2	19	TRBV12-3/TRBV12-4	CASSLSFVSDSQPNYGYTF
TRBJ1-5	17	TRBV24-1	CATSEAGQGAWNQPQHF
TRBJ2-7	13	TRBV20-1	CSANLGQEYEQYF
TRBJ2-7	12	TRBV28	CASSLRESKQYF
TRBJ1-1	15	TRBV3-1	CASSPRGLYPRRAFF
TRBJ2-7	14	TRBV5-1	CASSLGYREGEQYF
TRBJ2-3	11	TRBV20-1	CSAPLSDTQYF
TRBJ2-7	14	TRBV2	CASRGTSGPYEQYF
TRBJ1-1	16	TRBV12-3/TRBV12-4	CASSIIGGLEGAEAFF
TRBJ2-1	17	TRBV5-1	CASSRTPGLAGVDEQFF
TRBJ1-1	17	TRBV5-1	CASSSTHGTGRSTEAFF
TRBJ2-3	13	TRBV29-1	CSVIQRDTDTQYF
TRBJ2-3	15	TRBV3-1	CASSQDPTSTDTQYF
TRBJ1-2	13	TRBV7-9	CASSLQGGDGYTF
TRBJ2-1	16	TRBV12-3/TRBV12-4	CASSQYTGGIYNEQFF
TRBJ2-3	16	TRBV3-1	CASSPFLAGVSDTQYF
TRBJ2-2	17	TRBV11-2	CASSLVGQSRNTGELFF
TRBJ2-1	16	TRBV27	CASSSLGAGIHNEQFF
TRBJ2-2	13	TRBV29-1	CSVERGYTGELFF
TRBJ2-1	11	TRBV7-2	CASSFFGEQFF
TRBJ2-1	16	TRBV5-6	CASSLAKKPSYNEQFF
TRBJ1-3	13	TRBV12-3/TRBV12-4	CASSPPLGNTIYF
TRBJ2-1	17	TRBV4-1	CASSQGGRRGLYNEQFF
TRBJ2-3	16	TRBV9	CASSASAGEGPDTQYF
TRBJ1-1	16	TRBV14	CASSQDLARVGFGAFF
TRBJ2-5	16	TRBV5-6	CASSLTSGRGSETQYF
TRBJ2-1	13	TRBV10-3	CANSGHQYNEQFF
TRBJ2-3	16	TRBV6-6	CASSWDRGLGTDTQYF
TRBJ2-6	17	TRBV7-9	CASSPRVLSSGANVLTF
TRBJ2-4	22	TRBV7-2	CASSLRLGASGRERLAKNIQYF
TRBJ1-2	14	TRBV6-5	CASSSLLGYYGYTF
TRBJ1-1	17	TRBV5-1	CASSFEGRVSRNTEAFF
TRBJ1-1	13	TRBV6-1	CASSDGAGTEAFF